The 8 T cell receptor beta chains in this list originate from one sample, sequenced in a study of blood T cell repertoires in COVID-19. Profiled with immunoSEQ multiplex PCR; TCRdb holds only in-frame clones, not every one. Of 40,000 to 55,000 clones detected, over 90% appear once; the ten largest clones hold around 9.7%. Sequences were obtained from peripheral blood. The source of these receptors is an elderly woman with acute or convalescent COVID-19.

V usage is TRBV3-1 (or the pseudogene TRBV3-2) and J usage is TRBJ1-4; D uncertain. Germline V gives CDR1 LGHDT, CDR2 YNNKEL (reference sequence). Trimming removed 0 bases at V and 2 bases at J, with 10 bases between. The CDR3 extends over 16 amino acids. In DNA, the CDR3 is TGTGCCAGCAGCCAAGATCGAGGGAGTACTAATGAAAAACTGTTTTTT. This codes for CASSQDRGSTNEKLFF.

The chain is built from TRBV2 and TRBJ1-3, with D uncertain. The germline V and J ends were trimmed by 8 bases and 0 bases, with 14 bases remaining between them. The CDR3 has 15 residues. In germline, CDR1 is SNHLY, CDR2 FYNNEI. The DNA for the CDR3 is TGTGCCAGCCTTGAAGGGCCTAGCTCTGGAAACACCATATATTTT. Its translation: CASLEGPSSGNTIYF.

The chain couples TRBV2 to TRBJ2-7; 8 bases are shared with TRBD1. The junction had 4 bases not matched to a gene; V was cut back by 3 bases and J by 0 bases. Germline CDR1 SNHLY, CDR2 FYNNEI. This CDR3 is 15 amino acids long. Here the CDR3 DNA reads TGTGCCAGCAGTGATATCACAGGGGGCTCCTACGAGCAGTACTTC. Amino acids: CASSDITGGSYEQYF.

The chain employs TRBV18 and TRBJ2-5; 7 bases align to TRBD1. The germline gives CDR1 KGHSH, CDR2 LQKENI. The CDR3 consists of 14 residues. V trimming: 5 bases; J trimming: 2 bases; junction bases outside the gene matches: 5. The chain's CDR3 is CASSERQGQETQYF. CDR3 in DNA: TGTGCCAGCTCAGAGAGACAGGGTCAAGAGACCCAGTACTTC.

V and J are TRBV19 and TRBJ2-5, with D perhaps TRBD1 (8 bases). This CDR3 contains 16 residues. Germline V CDR1 and CDR2: LNHDA, SQIVND (reference sequence). Trimming took 3 bases from V and 4 from J, leaving 18 bases between them. The CDR3 DNA reads TGTGCCAGTAGTATCTCCGGACAGGGAGGGAGAGAGACCCAGTACTTC. Translated, it gives CASSISGQGGRETQYF.

This clone showed up just a few times. The chain's CDR3 is CASSPGISGNEQYF. In nucleotides, the CDR3 is TGTGCCAGCAGCCCCGGGATCTCGGGCAACGAGCAGTACTTC. V and J are TRBV7-2 and TRBJ2-7; maybe TRBD2 (5 bases). Trimming left V 5 bases short and J 5 bases short, with 16 bases between. Germline values: CDR1 SGHTA, CDR2 FQGNSA. This CDR3 contains 14 residues.

The chain joins TRBV30 to TRBJ2-7; 10 bases are a match to TRBD1. The trim removed 3 bases at V and 4 bases at J, leaving 6 bases unmatched. The CDR3 loop spans 14 amino acids. Germline values: CDR1 GTSNPN, CDR2 SVGIG (reference sequence). The CDR3 sequence is CAWSRGQGLYEQYF. The CDR3 DNA reads TGTGCCTGGAGCAGGGGACAGGGGTTGTACGAGCAGTACTTC. The entire variable domain, with the rest obtained from reference TRBV30 and TRBJ2-7, is as follows: SQTIHQWPATLVQPVGSPLSLECTVEGTSNPNLYWYRQAAGRGLQLLFYSVGIGQISSEVPQNLSASRPQDRQFILSSKKLLLSDSGFYLCAWSRGQGLYEQYFGPGTRLTVT.

The chain joins TRBV27 to TRBJ1-4; possibly TRBD1 for D (6 bases). Germline lookup yields CDR1 MNHEY and CDR2 SMNVEV (reference sequence). The CDR3 loop spans 15 amino acids. V dropped 7 bases and J dropped 7 bases, with 19 bases sitting between them. Written as DNA, the CDR3 is TGTGCCAGCACCAAATTGGCAGGGGTTAGTGAAAAACTGTTTTTT. Its protein product is CASTKLAGVSEKLFF. The entire variable domain, with the rest obtained from reference TRBV27 and TRBJ1-4, is as follows: EAQVTQNPRYLITVTGKKLTVTCSQNMNHEYMSWYRQDPGLGLRQIYYSMNVEVTDKGDVPEGYKVSRKEKRNFPLILESPSPNQTSLYFCASTKLAGVSEKLFFGSGTQLSVL.